Below, 21 T cell receptor beta chains from the same sample are listed, as sequenced in a study of T cell responses to AZD1222 COVID-19 vaccine. Libraries were prepared by immunoSEQ multiplex PCR; TCRdb keeps only in-frame clonotypes and omits some of them. Altogether more than 150,000 clones are present, 94% being singletons, with the ten largest covering about 0.6%. The source material was peripheral blood, sampled on day 0 of AZD1222 vaccination. These receptors were collected from an adult in good health.

The rearrangement joins TRBV20-1 to TRBJ2-5; D uncertain. Trimming pared 5 bases from V and 5 bases from J, leaving 6 bases between. The germline V gene has CDR1 DFQATT and CDR2 SNEGSKA (reference sequence). This CDR3 has 10 residues. The CDR3 here is CSAPRETQYF. The CDR3 DNA reads as TGCAGTGCTCCAAGGGAGACCCAGTACTTC.

The chain couples TRBV27 to TRBJ1-6; D might be TRBD1 (6 bases). Germline V gene lookup returns CDR1 MNHEY and CDR2 SMNVEV (reference sequence). The CDR3 extends over 14 amino acids. The ends were cut back, 3 bases at V and 9 bases at J, with 12 bases in the middle. CDR3 in DNA: TGTGCCAGCAGTTTTACGGGGGGCGGTTCACCCCTCCACTTT. This sequence encodes CASSFTGGGSPLHF.

The CDR3 DNA reads as TGTGCCAGCAGTATCCCAGGTCCGGGGGCGCTCGAGCAGTACTTC. Encoded protein: CASSIPGPGALEQYF. The rearrangement uses TRBV28 and TRBJ2-7; D is tentatively TRBD1 or TRBD2 (6 bases each). Trimming removed 5 bases from V and 6 bases from J, with 20 bases in between. The CDR3 covers 15 residues. CDR1 and CDR2 from the germline V gene are MDHEN and SYDVKM.

V gene TRBV14 combines with J gene TRBJ2-2, with TRBD2 matching over 9 bases. J was trimmed by 3 bases and V by 4 bases; bases with no gene match: 9. Germline V gives CDR1 SGHDN, CDR2 FVKESK. The length of the CDR3 is 17 residues. The DNA for the CDR3 is TGTGCCAGCAGCCGGGGCGGGAGGGCCACGGACACCGGGGAGCTGTTTTTT. This gives the protein CASSRGGRATDTGELFF.

V gene TRBV28 combines with J gene TRBJ2-1; D remains unclear. V was clipped by 1 base and J by 5 bases, with 9 bases between them. Germline values: CDR1 MDHEN, CDR2 SYDVKM. CDR3 length equals 14 residues. The CDR3 loop is CASSLLLRNNEQFF. The CDR3, as DNA: TGTGCCAGCAGTTTATTATTACGGAACAATGAGCAGTTCTTC. Looking up the rest from reference TRBV28 and TRBJ2-1 gives the full variable domain: DVKVTQSSRYLVKRTGEKVFLECVQDMDHENMFWYRQDPGLGLRLIYFSYDVKMKEKGDIPEGYSVSREKKERFSLILESASTNQTSMYLCASSLLLRNNEQFFGPGTRLTVL.

The V call is TRBV3-1 (or the pseudogene TRBV3-2), the J call TRBJ2-1, with no clear D. Germline CDR1 reads LGHDT; CDR2 reads YNNKEL (reference sequence). This CDR3 has 15 residues. The V end was cut by 1 base, the J end by 0 bases, with 7 bases between. CDR3 region: CASSQGSSSYNEQFF. CDR3 in DNA: TGTGCCAGCAGCCAAGGGTCTAGCTCCTACAATGAGCAGTTCTTC.

The chain is built from TRBV19 and TRBJ1-1; D not resolved. Trimming cost V 1 base and J 4 bases, with 13 bases left between them. Germline-derived CDR1 and CDR2 are LNHDA and SQIVND (reference sequence). The CDR3 totals 15 residues. CDR3 sequence: CASSIAPTAGTEAFF. In DNA, the CDR3 is TGTGCCAGTAGTATAGCACCGACCGCAGGCACTGAAGCTTTCTTT.

CDR3 coding DNA: TGTGCCAGCTCACCTCAAAGCGGGAGCGGCTCCGAGCAGTACTTC. This sequence encodes CASSPQSGSGSEQYF. The rearrangement uses TRBV18 and TRBJ2-7; the match to TRBD2 covers 8 bases. V gave up 3 bases and J gave up 6 bases; unmatched junction bases: 10. Germline V lookup: CDR1 KGHSH, CDR2 LQKENI. CDR3 length: 15 residues.

The V and J genes are TRBV10-2 and TRBJ1-1, with unresolved D. V was pared by 8 bases and J by 0 bases, with 7 bases between. There are 12 residues in the CDR3. CDR1 is WSHSY, CDR2 SAAADI, per germline. For the CDR3, the DNA is TGCGCCAGCGGGGAGGTGAACACTGAAGCTTTCTTT. It is translated as CASGEVNTEAFF.

The V and J genes are TRBV11-2 and TRBJ1-2; TRBD1 is a possible D gene (5 bases). The CDR3 spans 13 residues. V was cut by 0 bases and J by 7 bases, with 9 bases left in between. Germline CDR1 and CDR2: SGHAT and FQNNGV. The CDR3 loop reads CASSLDVRGGYTF. The CDR3 nucleotides are TGTGCCAGCAGCTTAGACGTTAGGGGTGGCTACACCTTC.

This chain uses TRBV3-1 (or the pseudogene TRBV3-2) with TRBJ2-7; TRBD1 is a possible D gene (6 bases). The V gene lost 1 base and the J gene lost 2 bases, with 12 bases spanning the gap. The CDR3 length is 15 residues. Germline CDR1 is LGHDT and CDR2 is YNNKEL (reference sequence). In DNA form, the CDR3 reads TGTGCCAGCAGCCAAGGGGGGCTAGGAGCCTACGAGCAGTACTTC. It encodes CASSQGGLGAYEQYF.

This sequence joins TRBV7-8 and TRBJ1-5; TRBD1 is a possible D gene (5 bases). The germline gives CDR1 SGHVS, CDR2 FQNEAQ. The CDR3 runs 14 residues. V lost 4 bases to trimming and J lost 4 bases, with 11 bases between them. CDR3 residues: CASSSGRENQPQHF. The CDR3 region has the DNA TGTGCCAGCAGCTCGGGACGGGAAAATCAGCCCCAGCATTTT. The full variable domain, completed using reference TRBV7-8 and TRBJ1-5, is GAGVSQSPRYKVAKRGQDVALRCDPISGHVSLFWYQQALGQGPEFLTYFQNEAQLDKSGLPSDRFFAERPEGSVSTLKIQRTQQEDSAVYLCASSSGRENQPQHFGDGTRLSIL.

This clone has more than one count but fewer than ten. The J gene is TRBJ1-1, the V gene TRBV11-3, with a weak D call TRBD1 (5 bases). The CDR3 sequence is 16 residues long. Looked up from germline, CDR1 is SGHNT and CDR2 is YENEEA. V was shortened by 5 bases and J by 3 bases, with 19 bases between the two germline ends. The CDR3 region is CASSAQGSSTDTEAFF. The CDR3 DNA is TGTGCCAGCAGCGCGCAGGGTTCAAGTACGGACACTGAAGCTTTCTTT.

V gene TRBV29-1 combines with J gene TRBJ2-7; 7 nucleotides align to TRBD2. Germline lookup yields CDR1 SQVTM and CDR2 ANQGSEA. Unmatched junction bases numbered 5, after V lost 4 bases and J lost 2 bases. This CDR3 comprises 13 residues. In DNA, the CDR3 is TGCAGCGTTGGGGGAGGGCTCCCCTACGAGCAGTACTTC. Amino acids: CSVGGGLPYEQYF.

J is TRBJ2-1 and V is TRBV19; weak D call: TRBD2 (6 bases). This CDR3 comprises 13 residues. Trimming took off 6 bases at V and 5 bases at J, with 11 bases between the two ends. CDR1 is LNHDA and CDR2 is SQIVND in the germline V gene (reference sequence). The CDR3 DNA is TGTGCCAGTAGGGGACTGGGTCACAATGAGCAGTTCTTC. It encodes CASRGLGHNEQFF.

The rearrangement uses TRBV29-1 and TRBJ1-1; tentatively, D is TRBD1 (6 bases). Germline V gives CDR1 SQVTM, CDR2 ANQGSEA. V lost 7 bases to trimming and J lost 4 bases, with 16 bases between them. CDR3 size: 13 residues. CDR3 nucleotides: TGCAGCGCCGAGGACAGATCCTCCACTGAAGCTTTCTTT. Its translation is CSAEDRSSTEAFF.

The chain is built from TRBV28 and TRBJ1-5; 10 bases align to TRBD1. The CDR3 totals 14 residues. Germline assignment: CDR1 MDHEN and CDR2 SYDVKM. V gave up 11 bases and J gave up 3 bases; unmatched junction bases: 7. The CDR3 loop reads CASRTGGNNQPQHF. Written as DNA, the CDR3 is TGTGCCTCCCGGACAGGGGGAAACAATCAGCCCCAGCATTTT.

The chain couples TRBV28 to TRBJ2-1; 10 positions agree with TRBD2. The CDR3 totals 14 residues. J was trimmed by 8 bases and V by 8 bases; bases with no gene match: 9. Germline CDR1 is MDHEN and CDR2 is SYDVKM. CDR3 sequence reads: CASGKASGSYEQFF. Here the CDR3 DNA reads TGTGCCAGCGGTAAAGCTAGCGGGAGCTATGAGCAGTTCTTC.

The genes are TRBV28 and TRBJ2-1; the D gene could be TRBD1 or TRBD2 (5 bases each). This CDR3 is 16 amino acids long. Per the germline V gene, CDR1 is MDHEN and CDR2 is SYDVKM. V lost 2 bases and J lost 14, with 25 bases in between. DNA for the CDR3: TGTGCCAGCAGTTTACTCGACACCACCCCGGGACGCGACGAGTTCTTC. Its translation: CASSLLDTTPGRDEFF.

This chain uses TRBV7-7 with TRBJ2-4; the D gene is possibly TRBD2 (6 bases). The V gene lost 1 base and the J gene lost 4 bases, with 8 bases spanning the gap. CDR3 length: 14 amino acids. Per germline, CDR1 SSHAT and CDR2 FNYEAQ (reference sequence). The CDR3 DNA follows: TGTGCCAGCAGCTTAGAGGAGGGGAAAAACATTCAGTACTTC. Translating gives CASSLEEGKNIQYF.

The rearrangement joins TRBV6-1 to TRBJ2-3, with D tentatively TRBD1 or TRBD2 (6 bases each). CDR3 length: 16 residues. Trimming stripped 3 bases from V and 1 base from J, with 14 bases between. CDR1 is MNHNS, CDR2 SASEGT, per germline. The CDR3 region is CASSDPGAVGTDTQYF. The CDR3 DNA reads TGTGCCAGCAGTGATCCGGGGGCAGTGGGCACAGATACGCAGTATTTT.